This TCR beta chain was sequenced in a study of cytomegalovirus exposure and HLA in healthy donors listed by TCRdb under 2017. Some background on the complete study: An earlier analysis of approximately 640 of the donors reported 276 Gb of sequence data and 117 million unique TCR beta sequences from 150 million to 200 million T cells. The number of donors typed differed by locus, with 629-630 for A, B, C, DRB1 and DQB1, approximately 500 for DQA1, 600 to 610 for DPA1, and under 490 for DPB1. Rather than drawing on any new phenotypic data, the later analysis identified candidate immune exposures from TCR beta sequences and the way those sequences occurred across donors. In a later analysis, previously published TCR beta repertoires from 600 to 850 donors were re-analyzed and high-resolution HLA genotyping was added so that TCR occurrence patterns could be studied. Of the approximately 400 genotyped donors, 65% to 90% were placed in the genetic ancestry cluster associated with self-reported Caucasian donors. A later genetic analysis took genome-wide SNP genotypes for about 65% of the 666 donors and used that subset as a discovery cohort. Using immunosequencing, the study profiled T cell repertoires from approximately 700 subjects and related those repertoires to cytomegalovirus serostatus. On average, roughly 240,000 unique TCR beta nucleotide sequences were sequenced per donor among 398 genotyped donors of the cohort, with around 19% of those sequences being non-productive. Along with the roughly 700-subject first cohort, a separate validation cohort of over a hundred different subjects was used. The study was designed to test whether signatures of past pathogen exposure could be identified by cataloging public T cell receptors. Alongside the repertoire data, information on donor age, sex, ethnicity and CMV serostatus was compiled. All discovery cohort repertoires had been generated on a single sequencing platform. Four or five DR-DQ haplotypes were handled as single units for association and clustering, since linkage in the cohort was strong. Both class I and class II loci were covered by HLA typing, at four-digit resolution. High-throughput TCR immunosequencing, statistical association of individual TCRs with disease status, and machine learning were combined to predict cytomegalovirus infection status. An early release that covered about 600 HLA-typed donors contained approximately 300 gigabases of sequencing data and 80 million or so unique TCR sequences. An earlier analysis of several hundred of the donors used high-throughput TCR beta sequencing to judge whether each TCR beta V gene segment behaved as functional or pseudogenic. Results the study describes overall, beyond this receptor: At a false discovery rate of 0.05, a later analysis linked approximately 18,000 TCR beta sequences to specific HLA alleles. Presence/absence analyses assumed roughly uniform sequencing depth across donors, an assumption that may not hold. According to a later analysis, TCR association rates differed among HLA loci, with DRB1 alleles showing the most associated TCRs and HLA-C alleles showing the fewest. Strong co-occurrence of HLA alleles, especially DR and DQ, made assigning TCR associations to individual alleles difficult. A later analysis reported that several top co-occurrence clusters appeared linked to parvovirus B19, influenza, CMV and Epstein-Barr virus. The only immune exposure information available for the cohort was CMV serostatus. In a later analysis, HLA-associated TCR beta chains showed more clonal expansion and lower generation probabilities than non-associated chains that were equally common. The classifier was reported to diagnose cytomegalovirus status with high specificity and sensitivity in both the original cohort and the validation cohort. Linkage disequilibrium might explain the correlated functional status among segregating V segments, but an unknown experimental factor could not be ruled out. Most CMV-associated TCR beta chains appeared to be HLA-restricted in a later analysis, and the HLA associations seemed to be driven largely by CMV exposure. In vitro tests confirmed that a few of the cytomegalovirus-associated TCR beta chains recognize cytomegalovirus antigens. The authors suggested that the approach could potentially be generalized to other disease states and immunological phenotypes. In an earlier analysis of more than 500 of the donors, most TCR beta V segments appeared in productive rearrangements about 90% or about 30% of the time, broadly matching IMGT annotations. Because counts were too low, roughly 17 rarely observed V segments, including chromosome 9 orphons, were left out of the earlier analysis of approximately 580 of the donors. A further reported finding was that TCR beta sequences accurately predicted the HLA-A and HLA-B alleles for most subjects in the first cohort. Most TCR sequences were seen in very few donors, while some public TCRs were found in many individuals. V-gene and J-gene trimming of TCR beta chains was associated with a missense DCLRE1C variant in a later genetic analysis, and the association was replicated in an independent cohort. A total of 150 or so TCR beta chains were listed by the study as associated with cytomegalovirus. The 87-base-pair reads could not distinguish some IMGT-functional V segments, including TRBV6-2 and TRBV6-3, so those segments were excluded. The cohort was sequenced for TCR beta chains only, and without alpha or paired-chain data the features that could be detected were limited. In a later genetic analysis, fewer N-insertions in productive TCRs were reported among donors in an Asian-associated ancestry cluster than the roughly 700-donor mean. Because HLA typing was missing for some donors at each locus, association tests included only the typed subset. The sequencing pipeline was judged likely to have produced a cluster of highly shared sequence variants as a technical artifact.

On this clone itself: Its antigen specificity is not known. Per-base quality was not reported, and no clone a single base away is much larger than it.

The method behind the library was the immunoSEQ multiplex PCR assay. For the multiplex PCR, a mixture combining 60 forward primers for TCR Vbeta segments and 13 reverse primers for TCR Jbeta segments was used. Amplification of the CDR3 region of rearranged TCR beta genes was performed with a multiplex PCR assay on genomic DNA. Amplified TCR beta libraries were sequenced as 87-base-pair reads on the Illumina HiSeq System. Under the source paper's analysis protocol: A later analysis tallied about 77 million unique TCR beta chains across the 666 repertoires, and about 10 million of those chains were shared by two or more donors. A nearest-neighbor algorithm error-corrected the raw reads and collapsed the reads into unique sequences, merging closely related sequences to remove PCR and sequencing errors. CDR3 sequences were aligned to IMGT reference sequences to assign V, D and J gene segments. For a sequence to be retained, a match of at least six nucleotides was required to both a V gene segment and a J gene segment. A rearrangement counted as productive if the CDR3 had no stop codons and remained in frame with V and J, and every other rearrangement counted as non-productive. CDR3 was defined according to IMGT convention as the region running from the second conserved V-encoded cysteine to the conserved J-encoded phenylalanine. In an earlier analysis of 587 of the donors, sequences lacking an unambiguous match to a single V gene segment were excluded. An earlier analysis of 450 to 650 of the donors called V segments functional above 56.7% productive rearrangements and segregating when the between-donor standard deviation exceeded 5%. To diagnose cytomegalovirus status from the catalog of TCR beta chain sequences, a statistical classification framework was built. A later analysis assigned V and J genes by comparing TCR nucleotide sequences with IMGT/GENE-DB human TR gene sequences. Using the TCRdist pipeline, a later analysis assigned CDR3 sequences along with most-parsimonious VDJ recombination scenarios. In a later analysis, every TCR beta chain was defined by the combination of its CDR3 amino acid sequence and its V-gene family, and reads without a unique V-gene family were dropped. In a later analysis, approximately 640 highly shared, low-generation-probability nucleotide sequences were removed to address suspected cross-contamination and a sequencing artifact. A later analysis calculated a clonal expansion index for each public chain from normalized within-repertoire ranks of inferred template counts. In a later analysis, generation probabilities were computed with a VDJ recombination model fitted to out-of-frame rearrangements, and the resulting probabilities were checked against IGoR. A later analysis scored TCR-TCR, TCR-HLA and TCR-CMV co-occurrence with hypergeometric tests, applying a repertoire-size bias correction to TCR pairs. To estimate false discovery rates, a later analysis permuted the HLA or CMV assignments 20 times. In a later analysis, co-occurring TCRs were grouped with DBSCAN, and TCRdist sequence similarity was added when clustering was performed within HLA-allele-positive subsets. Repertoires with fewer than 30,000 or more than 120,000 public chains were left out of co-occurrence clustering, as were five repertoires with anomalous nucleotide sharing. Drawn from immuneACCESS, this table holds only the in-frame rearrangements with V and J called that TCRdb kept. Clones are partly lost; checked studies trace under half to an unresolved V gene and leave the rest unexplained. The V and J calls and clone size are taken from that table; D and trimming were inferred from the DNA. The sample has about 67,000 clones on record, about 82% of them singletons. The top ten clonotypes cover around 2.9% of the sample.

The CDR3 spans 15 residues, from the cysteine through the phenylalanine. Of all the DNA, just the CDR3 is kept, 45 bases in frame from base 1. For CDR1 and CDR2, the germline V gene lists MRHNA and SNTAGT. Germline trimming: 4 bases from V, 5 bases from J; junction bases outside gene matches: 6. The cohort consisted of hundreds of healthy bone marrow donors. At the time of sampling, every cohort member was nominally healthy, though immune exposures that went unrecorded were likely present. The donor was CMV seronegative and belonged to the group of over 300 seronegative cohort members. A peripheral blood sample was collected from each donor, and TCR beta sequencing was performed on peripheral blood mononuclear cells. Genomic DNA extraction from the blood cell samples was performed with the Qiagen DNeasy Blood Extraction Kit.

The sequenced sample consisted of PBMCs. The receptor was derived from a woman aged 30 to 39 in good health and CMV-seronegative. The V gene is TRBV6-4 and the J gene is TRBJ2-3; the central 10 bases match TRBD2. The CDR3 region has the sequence CASSVVASGGDTQYF. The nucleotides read TGTGCCAGCAGTGTTGTAGCTAGCGGGGGAGATACGCAGTATTTT.